Below are 20 T cell receptor beta chains sequenced from a single sample in a study of blood T cell repertoires in COVID-19. Method: immunoSEQ multiplex PCR; TCRdb's copy keeps in-frame clones and lacks some. The sample carries under 250,000 clones, roughly 90% recorded once. The sequenced sample was peripheral blood. The origin of the receptors is a man aged 55 to 69 who had recovered from COVID-19.

The V gene is TRBV7-9, the J gene TRBJ2-7; the match to TRBD2 covers 8 bases. Trimming cost V 5 bases and J 3 bases; bases outside gene matches: 12. In germline, CDR1 is SEHNR, CDR2 FQNEAQ (reference sequence). This CDR3 is built from 16 residues. The CDR3 loop reads CASSDDWKREFYEQYF. CDR3 coding DNA: TGTGCCAGCAGCGACGACTGGAAGCGGGAGTTCTACGAGCAGTACTTC.

The rearrangement uses TRBV7-2 and TRBJ1-1; no reliable D call. The CDR3 is 15 amino acids. Trimming pared 0 bases from V and 0 bases from J, leaving 8 bases between. Germline V gene lookup returns CDR1 SGHTA and CDR2 FQGNSA. CDR3: CASSLAVRVNTEAFF. DNA for the CDR3: TGTGCCAGCAGCTTAGCGGTGCGAGTGAACACTGAAGCTTTCTTT.

The V call is TRBV7-9, the J call TRBJ1-2; D uncertain. CDR1 is SEHNR, CDR2 FQNEAQ, per germline (reference sequence). V shed 5 bases and J shed 8 bases, with 15 bases lying between them. The CDR3 is 13 residues long. The CDR3 is CASSAWTGRGYTF. The CDR3 DNA sequence: TGTGCCAGCAGCGCATGGACGGGGAGGGGCTACACCTTC. Combining the CDR3 with reference TRBV7-9 and TRBJ1-2 gives the whole variable domain DTGVSQNPRHKITKRGQNVTFRCDPISEHNRLYWYRQTLGQGPEFLTYFQNEAQLEKSRLLSDRFSAERPKGSFSTLEIQRTEQGDSAMYLCASSAWTGRGYTFGSGTRLTVV.

This clone was seen a few times. The V and J genes are TRBV2 and TRBJ1-6; 8 nucleotides align to TRBD1. CDR3 size: 15 residues. CDR1 is SNHLY and CDR2 is FYNNEI in the germline V gene. V lost 5 bases to trimming and J lost 7 bases; unmatched junction nucleotides: 7. The CDR3 DNA follows: TGTGCCAGCAGTCGACAGGGGACGGAGAATTCACCCCTCCACTTT. Its translation is CASSRQGTENSPLHF. Variable domain in full (rest from reference TRBV2 and TRBJ1-6): EPEVTQTPSHQVTQMGQEVILRCVPISNHLYFYWYRQILGQKVEFLVSFYNNEISEKSEIFDDQFSVERPDGSNFTLKIRSTKLEDSAMYFCASSRQGTENSPLHFGNGTRLTVT.

This clone was seen only a few times. The chain employs TRBV7-3 and TRBJ1-1, with no clear D. Between the trimmed V and J ends, which lost 3 bases and 5 bases, there was a span of 10 bases. This CDR3 region has 13 residues. Germline V gene data show CDR1 as SGHTA and CDR2 as FQGTGA. CDR3 amino acids: CASSFSSETEAFF. In DNA form, the CDR3 reads TGTGCCAGCAGCTTTTCTTCCGAGACTGAAGCTTTCTTT.

V gene TRBV25-1 combines with J gene TRBJ2-3; 9 bases agree with TRBD2. The J segment lost 0 bases and the V segment lost 6 bases, leaving 4 bases of the junction unmatched. The CDR3 loop spans 15 amino acids. Germline V gene data show CDR1 as MGHDK and CDR2 as SYGVNS. This chain's CDR3 is CASSSSGMSTDTQYF. The CDR3 DNA reads TGTGCCAGCAGCTCTAGCGGGATGAGCACAGATACGCAGTATTTT.

V is TRBV18 and J is TRBJ2-1; TRBD2 matches at 9 bases. J lost 6 bases, V lost 6 bases, and 9 bases had no gene match. CDR1 and CDR2 (germline): KGHSH, LQKENI. The CDR3 length is 15 residues. This CDR3 is CASSPIAGEVNEQFF. CDR3 in DNA: TGTGCCAGCTCCCCGATAGCGGGGGAAGTCAATGAGCAGTTCTTC. Full variable domain (outside the CDR3, taken from reference TRBV18 and TRBJ2-1): NAGVMQNPRHLVRRRGQEARLRCSPMKGHSHVYWYRQLPEEGLKFMVYLQKENIIDESGMPKERFSAEFPKEGPSILRIQQVVRGDSAAYFCASSPIAGEVNEQFFGPGTRLTVL.

The chain has TRBV6-5 and TRBJ1-1, with D possibly being TRBD1 (5 bases). Germline values: CDR1 MNHEY, CDR2 SVGAGI. With 6 bases removed from V and 4 bases from J, the gap between germline ends came to 12 bases. The CDR3 spans 13 residues. The CDR3 nucleotides are TGTGCCAGCAGCCCGGGCAGGGTCACTGAAGCTTTCTTT. This translates into CASSPGRVTEAFF.

The rearrangement joins TRBV29-1 to TRBJ2-1, with TRBD2 as a possible D gene (6 bases). V was cut by 4 bases and J by 9 bases, with 10 bases left in between. Germline V gene lookup returns CDR1 SQVTM and CDR2 ANQGSEA. The CDR3 has 11 amino acids. DNA for the CDR3: TGCAGCGTTGGGAGGGTGGGTGAGCAGTTCTTC. Translation: CSVGRVGEQFF.

The chain couples TRBV6-5 to TRBJ1-3; 8 bases agree with TRBD1. J lost 1 base, V lost 6 bases, and 5 bases had no gene match. There are 15 residues in the CDR3. Germline V CDR1 and CDR2: MNHEY, SVGAGI. The CDR3 protein is CASSRTGRSGNTIYF. As DNA, the CDR3 is TGTGCCAGCAGCCGGACAGGGCGGTCTGGAAACACCATATATTTT.

J is TRBJ2-5 and V is TRBV12-5, with a possible D match to TRBD1 (6 bases). Trimming took off 5 bases at V and 2 bases at J, with 18 bases between the two ends. This CDR3 has 16 amino acids. Germline V gene sequence: CDR1 LGHNT, CDR2 FRNRAP. CDR3: CASGLGAGSWQETQYF. In DNA, the CDR3 is TGTGCTAGTGGTCTGGGGGCCGGTAGTTGGCAAGAGACCCAGTACTTC.

This chain joins TRBV10-3 and TRBJ1-5, with 7 bases identical to TRBD1. The V gene's germline CDR1 is ENHRY and CDR2 SYGVKD. The J segment lost 3 bases and the V segment lost 3 bases, leaving 11 bases of the junction unmatched. This CDR3 contains 17 residues. CDR3 nucleotides: TGTGCCATCAGTGAAAACATTTTGACAGGGAACAATCAGCCCCAGCATTTT. It specifies CAISENILTGNNQPQHF.

This sequence joins TRBV10-3 and TRBJ1-6; 7 bases fit TRBD1. The CDR3 length is 15 residues. With V trimmed by 8 bases and J by 6 bases, 10 bases remained unmatched. CDR1 is ENHRY and CDR2 is SYGVKD in the germline V gene. In nucleotides, the CDR3 is TGTGCCATCGACCCCAGGGGGAGATCTAATTCACCCCTCCACTTT. Translated: CAIDPRGRSNSPLHF.

On this clone itself: Mismatch with germline at one junction end may stem from a read error. The rearrangement uses TRBV10-3 and TRBJ2-1; a weak D match, TRBD1 (5 bases). CDR3 length: 14 residues. Germline CDR1 reads ENHRY; CDR2 reads SYGVKD. CDR3 bases: TGTGCCATCAGTGACAGGGCCGATTACAATGCGCAGTTCTTC. It codes for CAISDRADYNAQFF.

The rearrangement uses TRBV7-2 and TRBJ1-2; the match to TRBD1 covers 7 bases. J lost 2 bases, V lost 5 bases, and 5 bases had no gene match. This CDR3 spans 14 amino acids. The germline V gene encodes CDR1 SGHTA and CDR2 FQGNSA. CDR3: CASSRPGGNYGYTF. The CDR3 region has the DNA TGTGCCAGCAGCCGCCCAGGGGGGAACTATGGCTACACCTTC.

The J gene is TRBJ2-7, the V gene TRBV30; 7 nucleotides agree with TRBD2. Germline V CDR1 and CDR2: GTSNPN, SVGIG (reference sequence). J gave up 3 bases and V 2 bases, and 1 base lay outside the gene matches. There are 12 residues in the CDR3. CDR3 in DNA: TGTGCCTGGAGTCCGGGGGGCTACGAGCAGTACTTC. Its translation is CAWSPGGYEQYF.

About this clone: The same CDR3 also results from other DNA sequences found in this sample. This chain joins TRBV10-3 and TRBJ2-1; D is possibly TRBD2 (6 bases). Trimming took 6 bases from V and 6 from J, leaving 9 bases between them. CDR1 is ENHRY and CDR2 is SYGVKD in the germline V gene. CDR3 size: 12 residues. This chain's CDR3 is CAISGTSNEQFF. The CDR3 region has the DNA TGTGCCATCAGCGGGACTTCCAATGAGCAGTTCTTC.

This clone was seen once. The rearrangement links TRBV5-5 to TRBJ1-2; 8 nucleotides align to TRBD1. There are 15 residues in the CDR3. After removal of 4 bases from V and 4 bases from J, the junction contained 9 bases not matched to a gene. The germline gives CDR1 SGHKS, CDR2 YYEKEE (reference sequence). The CDR3, as DNA: TGTGCCAGCAGCCCCCCCCAGGGGGCCCTCTATGGCTACACCTTC. Protein sequence: CASSPPQGALYGYTF.

This chain joins TRBV4-3 and TRBJ2-7; 8 bases are shared with TRBD1. The V and J ends lost 1 base and 6 bases, in that order; junction bases with no gene match: 11. Germline assignment: CDR1 LGHNA and CDR2 YSLEER. The CDR3 loop spans 16 amino acids. Here the CDR3 DNA reads TGCGCCAGCAGCCAAGCGGACAGGGATCCCCCTTCCGAGCAGTACTTC. It is translated as CASSQADRDPPSEQYF.

V and J are TRBV5-4 and TRBJ2-5; a weak D match, TRBD2 (8 bases). V lost 0 bases, J lost 4 bases, and 22 bases lay in between. CDR3 length: 18 residues. Germline V gives CDR1 SGHNT, CDR2 YYREEE (reference sequence). CDR3 nucleotide sequence: TGTGCCAGCAGCTTGGGGGTCGCCGGGAGGGGGCACGGAGAGACCCAGTACTTC. Residues: CASSLGVAGRGHGETQYF.